Listed below are T cell receptor beta chains from one sample, sequenced in a study of T cell repertoires in cytomegalovirus infection. TCRdb fed the reads into MiXCR, producing one record per CDR3 protein. Of approximately 1,000,000 distinct CDR3 sequences in the sample, around 32% were seen once. Their antigen targets remain unknown. Specimen: cultured CD8+ T cells from PBMCs, collected from culture after CMV antigen stimulation. The receptors were gathered from a human donor in good health (CMV status not recorded). Some clones in this sample may be carry-over from other donors' samples. CDR3s include the opening cysteine and the closing phenylalanine or tryptophan. Each record gives: CDR3 DNA, CDR3 protein, D gene, J gene, clone size, V gene. The D gene is left open where the match is weak. Where a row states a size, it is once, few, many or the class of an expanded clone; other rows omit it.

TGTGCCAGCAGCTACGGTCTAGCGGGGGGGAGGAATGAGCAGTTCTTC | CASSYGLAGGRNEQFF | TRBD2 | TRBJ2-1 | NA | TRBV27
TGTGCCAGCAGCTTCGCGGAGAGGCCCCGCTCCTACAATGAGCAGTTCTTC | CASSFAERPRSYNEQFF | NA | TRBJ2-1 | NA | TRBV7-9
TGCGCCAGCAGCTGGGCCGGGCCCTCCTTCACTGAAGCTTTCTTT | CASSWAGPSFTEAFF | NA | TRBJ1-1 | NA | TRBV5-1
TGTGCCAGCAGTCAGGGTTGGGGGTACAATGAGCAGTTCTTC | CASSQGWGYNEQFF | NA | TRBJ2-1 | few | TRBV12-3/TRBV12-4
TGTGCTAGTGGTTTGGTAAAGGAAGGCAGGGGCGATCCTAACACTGAAGCTTTCTTT | CASGLVKEGRGDPNTEAFF | NA | TRBJ1-1 | NA | TRBV12-5
TGTGCCAGCAGCTTCCCCCGGGGGGGTGAAGAAGCTTTCTTT | CASSFPRGGEEAFF | NA | TRBJ1-1 | few | TRBV7-8
TGTGCCACCAGTGCCAATGGGGGCTACGAGCAGTACTTC | CATSANGGYEQYF | NA | TRBJ2-7 | few | TRBV24-1
TGTGCCACCGGACTTCCCAATAGCAATCAGCCCCAGCATTTT | CATGLPNSNQPQHF | NA | TRBJ1-5 | few | TRBV12-3/TRBV12-4
TGTGCCAGCAGCTTAGTTGGCGGGGGTTTCCAAGATACGCAGTATTTT | CASSLVGGGFQDTQYF | TRBD2 | TRBJ2-3 | few | TRBV7-9
TGTGCCAGCAGCCTCCGCGCTTCCTATCTCGGGGGCACCGGGGAGCTGTTTTTT | CASSLRASYLGGTGELFF | NA | TRBJ2-2 | few | TRBV4-2
TGTGCCAGCAGCGGGACTCCGGGAAATGAGCAGTTCTTC | CASSGTPGNEQFF | NA | TRBJ2-1 | many | TRBV7-8
TGCGCCAGCAGGAACTTGAACACTGAAGCTTTCTTT | CASRNLNTEAFF | NA | TRBJ1-1 | few | TRBV5-1
TGTGTCAGCAGTTATGGGCAAGGGGATAGGGGCGGGGAGCTGTTTTTT | CVSSYGQGDRGGELFF | NA | TRBJ2-2 | NA | TRBV6-6
TGTGCCAGCAGCTTCATCAGGGGCGACTACGAGCAGTACTTC | CASSFIRGDYEQYF | NA | TRBJ2-7 | NA | TRBV6-1
TGTGCCAGCAGTTTAGTCTCCAGTCCTTTGCCCGCGAACACCGGGGAGCTGTTTTTT | CASSLVSSPLPANTGELFF | NA | TRBJ2-2 | many | TRBV28
TGTGCCAGCAGCACCGGGACAGGGGGCGTCGCTTTCTTT | CASSTGTGGVAFF | TRBD1 | TRBJ1-1 | NA | TRBV9
TGCAGCGTTGAAGAGAGATCGGGGCTAAAGCTCTCTTCCGGGGCCAACGTCCTGACTTTC | CSVEERSGLKLSSGANVLTF | NA | TRBJ2-6 | NA | TRBV29-1
TGTGCCAGTATGCCGGGACAGGAGAACACTGAAGCTTTCTTT | CASMPGQENTEAFF | TRBD1 | TRBJ1-1 | few | TRBV19
TGTGCCAGCAGTGTCTTGGGACATGGCTACAATGAGCAGTTCTTC | CASSVLGHGYNEQFF | NA | TRBJ2-1 | NA | TRBV27
TGTGCCATCAGTGGGGAAGATGGGGCCAACGTCCTGACTTTC | CAISGEDGANVLTF | NA | TRBJ2-6 | few | TRBV10-3
TGTGCCAGCAGTTTAATTGGGGGAAAGGGGGTAGAGGGCTACACCTTC | CASSLIGGKGVEGYTF | NA | TRBJ1-2 | NA | TRBV27
TGTGCCAGCAGACGACTGACAGGGGGCGAGGGCGGGGAGCTGTTTTTT | CASRRLTGGEGGELFF | TRBD1 | TRBJ2-2 | NA | TRBV27
TGTGCCAGCAGTTCGGGCGTTGAAGAGACCCAGTACTTC | CASSSGVEETQYF | NA | TRBJ2-5 | NA | TRBV12-3/TRBV12-4
TGTGCCAGCAGTTTAGTAGGCGGGGGACCTCGAGAGACCCAGTACTTC | CASSLVGGGPRETQYF | TRBD2 | TRBJ2-5 | NA | TRBV27
TGTGCCAGCAGAGATCTCTTGTTTTCGGGGACAGGGGACGGCAACTTAGAAAAACTGTTTTTT | CASRDLLFSGTGDGNLEKLFF | TRBD1 | TRBJ1-4 | NA | TRBV6-1
TGCGCCAGCAGCCAAGATTGGGGTAGCGGGGGGGCCTACTACAATGAGCAGTTCTTC | CASSQDWGSGGAYYNEQFF | TRBD2 | TRBJ2-1 | NA | TRBV4-3
TGCGCCAGCAGCCAAGAGAGGGACAGGAGCACAGATACGCAGTATTTT | CASSQERDRSTDTQYF | TRBD1 | TRBJ2-3 | NA | TRBV4-3
TGTGCCAGCAGGCGTCAGGGCTACAATGAGCAGTTCTTC | CASRRQGYNEQFF | NA | TRBJ2-1 | many | TRBV7-8
TGCAGTGCTGACGACTTGGGTAGCGGGGGGGCCCTGGGCACAGATACGCAGTATTTT | CSADDLGSGGALGTDTQYF | TRBD2 | TRBJ2-3 | many | TRBV20-1
TGTGCCAGCAGCTTAGTGAGCAGGGGGCCGGGCACTGAAGCTTTCTTT | CASSLVSRGPGTEAFF | TRBD1 | TRBJ1-1 | NA | TRBV7-2
TGTGCCAGCAGTTCCAACAATGAGCAGTTCTTC | CASSSNNEQFF | NA | TRBJ2-1 | many | TRBV27
TGTGCCACCAGCAGAGATCTAGGACAGGGGGACAATGAGCAGTTCTTC | CATSRDLGQGDNEQFF | TRBD1 | TRBJ2-1 | few | TRBV15
TGTGCCAGCAGCTTAGCGGGCTCTGAAGCTTTCTTT | CASSLAGSEAFF | NA | TRBJ1-1 | many | TRBV7-9
TGTGCCACCACGGGACAGATTACCCCAGATACGCAGTATTTT | CATTGQITPDTQYF | TRBD1 | TRBJ2-3 | NA | TRBV2
TGTGCCACCTTCTCAGCCGCCTATAGCAATCAGCCCCAGCATTTT | CATFSAAYSNQPQHF | NA | TRBJ1-5 | few | TRBV6-2/TRBV6-3
TGTGCCAGCAGTTACGGCAGCAACAATCAGCCCCAGCATTTT | CASSYGSNNQPQHF | NA | TRBJ1-5 | NA | TRBV6-2/TRBV6-3